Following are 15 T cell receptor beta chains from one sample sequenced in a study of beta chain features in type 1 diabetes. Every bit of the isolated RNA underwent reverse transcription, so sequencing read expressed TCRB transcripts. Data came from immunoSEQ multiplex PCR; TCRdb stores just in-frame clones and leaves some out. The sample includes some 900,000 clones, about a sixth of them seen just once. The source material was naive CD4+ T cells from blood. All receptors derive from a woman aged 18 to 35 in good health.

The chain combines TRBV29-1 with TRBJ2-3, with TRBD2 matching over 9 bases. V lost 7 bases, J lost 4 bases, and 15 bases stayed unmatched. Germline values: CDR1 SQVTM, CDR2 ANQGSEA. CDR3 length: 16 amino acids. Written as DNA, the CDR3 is TGCAGCGGGAGCGGGAGGCCCCGCGGGGATGCAGATACGCAGTATTTT. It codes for CSGSGRPRGDADTQYF.

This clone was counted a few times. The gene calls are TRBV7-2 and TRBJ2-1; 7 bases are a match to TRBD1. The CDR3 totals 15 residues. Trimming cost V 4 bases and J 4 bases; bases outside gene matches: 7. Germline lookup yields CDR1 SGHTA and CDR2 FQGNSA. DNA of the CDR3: TGTGCCAGCAGCTCCAGACAGGGCAGGTACAATGAGCAGTTCTTC. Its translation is CASSSRQGRYNEQFF.

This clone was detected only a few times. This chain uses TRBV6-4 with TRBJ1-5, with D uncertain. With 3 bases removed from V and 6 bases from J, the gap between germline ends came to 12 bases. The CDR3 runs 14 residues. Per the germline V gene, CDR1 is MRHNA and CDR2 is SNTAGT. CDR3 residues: CASSEGAGTQPQHF. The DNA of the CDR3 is TGTGCCAGCAGTGAAGGTGCAGGCACTCAGCCCCAGCATTTT.

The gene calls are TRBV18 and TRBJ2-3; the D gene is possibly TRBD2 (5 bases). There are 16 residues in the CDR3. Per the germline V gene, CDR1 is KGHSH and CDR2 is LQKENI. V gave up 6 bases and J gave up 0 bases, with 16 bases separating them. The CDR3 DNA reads TGTGCCAGCTCGATAATGGCGGACTCTAGCACAGATACGCAGTATTTT. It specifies CASSIMADSSTDTQYF.

CDR3 DNA: TGCAGCGTCCTCTATTTTGAGCAGTTCTTC. It translates to CSVLYFEQFF. The rearrangement joins TRBV29-1 to TRBJ2-1; D gene unclear. The CDR3 consists of 10 residues. Per the germline V gene, CDR1 is SQVTM and CDR2 is ANQGSEA. The V end lost 6 bases, the J end lost 9 bases, and 9 bases lay between the germline ends.

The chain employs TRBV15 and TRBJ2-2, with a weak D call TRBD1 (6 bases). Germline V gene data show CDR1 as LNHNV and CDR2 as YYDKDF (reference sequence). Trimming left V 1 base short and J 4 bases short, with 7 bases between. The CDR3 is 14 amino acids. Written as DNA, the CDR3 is TGTGCCACCAGCAGAGGAGGGGGCACCGGGGAGCTGTTTTTT. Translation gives CATSRGGGTGELFF.

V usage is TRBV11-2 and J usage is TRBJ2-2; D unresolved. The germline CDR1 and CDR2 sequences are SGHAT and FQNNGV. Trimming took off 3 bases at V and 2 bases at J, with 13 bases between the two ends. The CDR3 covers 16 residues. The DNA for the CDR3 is TGTGCCAGCAGCTTTGCCGGACCAATCAACACCGGGGAGCTGTTTTTT. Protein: CASSFAGPINTGELFF.

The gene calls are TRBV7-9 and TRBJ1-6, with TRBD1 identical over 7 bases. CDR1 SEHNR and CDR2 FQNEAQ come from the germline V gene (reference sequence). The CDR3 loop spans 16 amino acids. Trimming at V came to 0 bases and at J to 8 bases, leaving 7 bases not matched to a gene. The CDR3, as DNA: TGTGCCAGCAGCTTAGCGCATACAGGGGTTTATTCACCCCTCCACTTT. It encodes CASSLAHTGVYSPLHF.

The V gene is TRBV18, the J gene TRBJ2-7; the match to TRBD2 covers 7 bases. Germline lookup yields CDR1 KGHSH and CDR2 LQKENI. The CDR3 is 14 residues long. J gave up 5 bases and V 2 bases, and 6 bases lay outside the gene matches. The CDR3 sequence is CASSPVGGSDEQYF. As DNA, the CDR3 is TGTGCCAGCTCACCAGTCGGGGGGTCCGACGAGCAGTACTTC.

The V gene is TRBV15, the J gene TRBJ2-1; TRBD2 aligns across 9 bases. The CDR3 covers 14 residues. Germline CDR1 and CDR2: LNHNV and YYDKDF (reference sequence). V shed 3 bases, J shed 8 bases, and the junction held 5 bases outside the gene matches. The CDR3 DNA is TGTGCCACCAGCAGTCGGGGACTAGCTGATGAGCAGTTCTTC. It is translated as CATSSRGLADEQFF.

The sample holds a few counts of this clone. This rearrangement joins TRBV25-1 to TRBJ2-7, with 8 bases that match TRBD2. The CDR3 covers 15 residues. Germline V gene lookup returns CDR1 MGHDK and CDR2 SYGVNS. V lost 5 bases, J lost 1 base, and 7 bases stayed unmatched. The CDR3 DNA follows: TGTGCCAGCAGTCGACGGGGACTAGGGTCCTACGAGCAGTACTTC. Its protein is CASSRRGLGSYEQYF.

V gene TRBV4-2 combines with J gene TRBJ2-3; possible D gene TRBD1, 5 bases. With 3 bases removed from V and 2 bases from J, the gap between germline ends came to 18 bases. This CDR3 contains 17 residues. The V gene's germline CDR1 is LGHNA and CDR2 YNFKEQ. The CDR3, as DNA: TGTGCCAGCAGCCATCTCAGTCCGACAGTTGTCACAGATACGCAGTATTTT. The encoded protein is CASSHLSPTVVTDTQYF.

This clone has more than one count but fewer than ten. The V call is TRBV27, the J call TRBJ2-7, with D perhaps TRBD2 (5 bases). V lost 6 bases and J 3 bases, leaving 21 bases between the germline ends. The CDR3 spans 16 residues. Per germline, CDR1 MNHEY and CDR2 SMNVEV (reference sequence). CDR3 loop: CASSATIRARGYEQYF. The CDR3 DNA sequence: TGTGCCAGCAGCGCTACTATCCGGGCCCGGGGCTACGAGCAGTACTTC.

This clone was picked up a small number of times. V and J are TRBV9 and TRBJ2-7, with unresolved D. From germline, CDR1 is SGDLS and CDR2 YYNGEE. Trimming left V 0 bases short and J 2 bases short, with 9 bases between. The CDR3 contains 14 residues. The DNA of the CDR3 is TGTGCCAGCAGCGTAGACGGCAGAACCTACGAGCAGTACTTC. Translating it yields CASSVDGRTYEQYF. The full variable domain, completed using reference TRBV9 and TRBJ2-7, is DSGVTQTPKHLITATGQRVTLRCSPRSGDLSVYWYQQSLDQGLQFLIQYYNGEERAKGNILERFSAQQFPDLHSELNLSSLELGDSALYFCASSVDGRTYEQYFGPGTRLTVT.

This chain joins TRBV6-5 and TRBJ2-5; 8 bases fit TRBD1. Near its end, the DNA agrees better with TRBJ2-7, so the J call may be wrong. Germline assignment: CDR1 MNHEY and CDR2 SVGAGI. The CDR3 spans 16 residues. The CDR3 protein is CASSYSAGGSVYEQYF. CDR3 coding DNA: TGTGCCAGCAGTTACTCGGCAGGGGGCTCTGTATACGAGCAGTACTTC.